This T cell receptor (beta chain) was sequenced for a study of beta chain features in type 1 diabetes (dated by TCRdb to 2016 to 2019). Background for the entire study: Mean age, gender distribution, total cell number and subset yield did not differ between patients and healthy donors. A total of approximately 100 million sorted cells were examined across all samples, and the number of cells per subset was strongly correlated with RNA yield. The study compared TCRB repertoires of sorted circulating CD4+ T cell subsets between recently diagnosed type 1 diabetes patients and matched healthy donors. Regulatory and stem cell-like memory subsets were obtained from only 8 patients and about 8 healthy donors, while naive and central memory subsets were obtained from all 30 or so donors. General study outcomes and caveats: Because cDNA was sequenced instead of genomic DNA, highly expressing activated cells could be over-represented, though the groups showed no difference in activation or CD3 levels. Only small numbers of individuals were included in the HLA sub-analyses, which left unresolved whether HLA type had any influence on TCRB rearrangement. Shorter templates might be favored by PCR, yet because patient and control samples were amplified and corrected together, any such skew would affect both groups equally. Fewer insertions and more nucleotide deletions at VDJ recombination sites were observed in patients with type 1 diabetes, implying thymic rearrangement abnormalities. Naive, central memory and regulatory TCRB repertoires appeared more similar among patients than among healthy donors. In all four CD4+ subsets, TCRB CDR3 length was moderately but significantly shorter in type 1 diabetes patients.

Measured from the cysteine to the phenylalanine, the CDR3 is 13 residues long. Just CDR3 DNA is preserved here, 39 bases in frame from base 1. Germline trimming amounts to 0 bases on V and 6 bases on J, with 4 as the count of junction bases outside the gene matches. CDR1 SQVTM and CDR2 ANQGSEA are derived from the germline V gene. The entire amount of isolated RNA was reverse transcribed using the High Capacity cDNA Reverse Transcription Kit, so the sequenced TCRB transcripts were expressed ones. Deep immunoSEQ sequencing was performed on naive, central memory and regulatory T cell samples, with an average of about 3.57 million total reads per sample. After sorted cells were lysed in RLT buffer, RNA was extracted with DNase-treated RNeasy Micro or Mini kits, with the choice depending on cell number. Each cell subset was processed on its own to prevent cross-contamination, while patient and healthy donor samples were processed together. Using the immunoSEQ multiplex PCR, TCRB sequences were amplified from cDNA into 87-bp fragments spanning the CDR3 region. The amplicons were sequenced using the Illumina HiSeq platform. On the study's bioinformatics: Synthetic template baselines were used to correct PCR bias computationally, reads within Hamming distance 2 were collapsed, and singletons that could not be merged were discarded. Reads were aligned to IMGT to assign V, D and J genes, CDR3 length, and insertions or deletions at six rearrangement sites. Within each subset, clonotype counts were normalized to sorted cell number, and only after that were true diversity and Gini coefficients computed with the tcR R package. Repertoire sharing was quantified using the overlap coefficient calculated on TCRB nucleotide sequences. Out-of-frame TCRB sequences from naive cells were analyzed to stand in for the pre-selection repertoire. The table was pulled from immuneACCESS by TCRdb, which kept in-frame rearrangements only. Such tables lose some clones; where checked, under half of the loss comes from unresolved V genes, and the rest has no known cause. The V and J calls and clone size were taken over from that table, and D and trimming were inferred from the DNA. The sample has 130,000 to 150,000 clones on record, less than 11% of them singletons. Of the sample, 1% to 1.5% is held by the ten largest clones.

This clone was picked up a small number of times. Its recognized antigen is unknown. Base qualities are not at hand, and no much larger clone is one base apart. Each donor gave one peripheral blood draw, roughly 120 mL on average, collected into heparinised tubes. Using a panel that included CD45RO, CCR7, CD25, CD127, CD95 and CD27, naive, central memory, regulatory and stem cell-like memory CD4+ T cells were sorted on a BD FACSAria II. Purity was above 95% for every sorted population. PBMCs were separated immediately by Lymphoprep density gradient centrifugation and were stained directly, without being cultured. Samples were stained and sorted in pairs, with one healthy donor and one patient per experiment, so that batch effects were minimized.

This sequence was found in a young man in good health. Material: naive CD4+ T cells from blood. The cell subset or site label of this sample denotes: true naive CD4+ T cells. The chain couples TRBV29-1 to TRBJ1-2; TRBD1 lines up with 7 middle nucleotides. The CDR3 region has the sequence CSVEEVQGHGYTF. The bases read TGCAGCGTTGAAGAGGTACAGGGGCATGGCTACACCTTC.